This passage covers 7 T cell receptor beta chains from one sample sequenced in a study of blood T cell repertoires in COVID-19. Sequencing was performed with immunoSEQ multiplex PCR; in TCRdb, only in-frame clones are kept and a portion is missing. Here the sample spans 100,000 to 150,000 clones, approximately 89% being singletons. Sequenced material: peripheral blood. These receptors were collected from a woman in her 70s with COVID-19, enrolled during active disease.

The chain employs TRBV27 and TRBJ2-5; 7 bases fit TRBD2. Germline CDR1 reads MNHEY; CDR2 reads SMNVEV (reference sequence). Unmatched junction bases numbered 16, after V lost 7 bases and J lost 5 bases. The CDR3 sequence is 16 residues long. CDR3 sequence: CASILSGVAASETQYF. The CDR3 bases are TGTGCCAGCATTCTCAGCGGGGTCGCCGCCTCGGAGACCCAGTACTTC.

This sequence joins TRBV25-1 and TRBJ2-1; 7 bases fit TRBD2. The V gene's germline CDR1 is MGHDK and CDR2 SYGVNS. The V and J ends lost 1 base and 7 bases, in that order; junction bases with no gene match: 4. The CDR3 loop spans 14 amino acids. The CDR3 loop reads CASSEFLSGNEQFF. The CDR3, as DNA: TGTGCCAGCAGTGAATTTCTTAGCGGGAATGAGCAGTTCTTC.

This clone has just a few counts. This rearrangement joins TRBV6-5 to TRBJ1-6; maybe TRBD1 (6 bases). The CDR3 runs 15 residues. V lost 6 bases to trimming and J lost 6 bases, with 15 bases between them. Looked up from germline, CDR1 is MNHEY and CDR2 is SVGAGI. CDR3 region: CASRKTGQLNSPLHF. CDR3 nucleotides: TGTGCCAGCAGGAAAACCGGACAGCTTAATTCACCCCTCCACTTT.

The chain joins TRBV7-3 to TRBJ2-1, with 13 bases aligning to TRBD2. J lost 6 bases, V lost 4 bases, and 9 bases had no gene match. The CDR3 runs to 17 residues. Germline loops: CDR1 SGHTA, CDR2 FQGTGA. The CDR3 region has the DNA TGTGCCAGCAGCTGGTTGACACTAGCGGGGGGGCTCAATGAGCAGTTCTTC. This gives the protein CASSWLTLAGGLNEQFF.

V is TRBV25-1 and J is TRBJ2-1; 12 nucleotides align to TRBD2. Germline V gene sequence: CDR1 MGHDK, CDR2 SYGVNS. The CDR3 sequence is 16 residues long. The ends lost 6 bases at V and 0 bases at J; junction bases unmatched: 3. This CDR3 reads CASRTSGGPSYNEQFF. The CDR3 bases are TGTGCCAGCAGGACTAGCGGGGGCCCCTCCTACAATGAGCAGTTCTTC.

The J gene is TRBJ2-5, the V gene TRBV6-5; TRBD1 matches 8 bases. Germline CDR1 is MNHEY and CDR2 is SVGAGI. The CDR3 consists of 13 residues. J was trimmed by 5 bases and V by 6 bases; bases with no gene match: 5. CDR3 loop: CASSQGARETQYF. The CDR3 coding sequence is TGTGCCAGCAGCCAGGGGGCACGGGAGACCCAGTACTTC.

The chain employs TRBV6-5 and TRBJ1-5; TRBD1 might be the D (6 bases). Germline-derived CDR1 and CDR2 are MNHEY and SVGAGI. With 11 bases removed from V and 4 bases from J, the gap between germline ends came to 15 bases. The CDR3 contains 13 residues. CDR3 amino acids: CAGHRAPNQPQHF. In DNA, the CDR3 is TGTGCCGGACACAGGGCCCCAAATCAGCCCCAGCATTTT.